These T cell receptor beta chains were read from a single sample in a study of T cells in Graves' hyperthyroidism and ophthalmopathy. TCRdb independently ran MiXCR on the multiplex PCR reads; one entry per CDR3 protein. The sample records a few hundred thousand distinct CDR3 sequences, 46% being singletons. Source material: peripheral blood or thyroid tissue (not recorded which). The receptors here all came from an adult woman with Graves' disease, either hyperthyroidism or ophthalmopathy (not recorded which). Both conserved end residues are part of each CDR3. The listing skips clone size in some rows; elsewhere it reads once, few, many or a size class.

V gene	J gene	clone size	CDR3 protein
TRBV29-1	TRBJ1-1	.	CSVEPGQGANTEAFF
TRBV24-1	TRBJ1-2	.	CATGQGNLNYGYTF
TRBV25-1	TRBJ1-1	few	CASRTGTSNTEAFF
TRBV11-3	TRBJ1-2	few	CASSDGTLYGYTF
TRBV29-1	TRBJ2-5	many	CSVEDLVGHAYQETQYF
TRBV6-1	TRBJ2-5	.	CASLRYRQETQYF
TRBV6-5	TRBJ2-7	many	CASRGTPSTYEQYF
TRBV5-1	TRBJ2-7	.	CASSLPGTDYEQYF
TRBV7-9	TRBJ1-2	.	CASSLDRGPIYGYTF
TRBV20-1	TRBJ2-2	.	CSATSGTNTGELFF
TRBV7-2	TRBJ1-4	.	CASSWATTGRGEKLFF
TRBV7-2	TRBJ1-2	.	CASSLQGRAEDYTF
TRBV5-6	TRBJ2-5	many	CASSFGTEETQYF
TRBV19	TRBJ2-7	many	CASSHQPGPLGDEQYF
TRBV10-3	TRBJ2-2	few	CAIPRANGELFF
TRBV5-1	TRBJ1-4	once	CASSLTSTGEKLFF
TRBV7-8	TRBJ2-5	many	CASSLGRGRDQPQYF
TRBV29-1	TRBJ2-5	many	CSATSGVETQYF
TRBV12-5	TRBJ2-5	.	CASEDWGTQYF
TRBV25-1	TRBJ2-7	.	CASSQLAASSYEQYF
TRBV2	TRBJ2-2	few	CASFQRGDTGELFF
TRBV7-8	TRBJ1-5	.	CASSLFGTGDPYF
TRBV20-1	TRBJ1-1	many	CSARVPSLPIMNTEAFF